The text below deals with one T cell receptor (beta chain). The sample is drawn from a study of blood T cell repertoires in COVID-19. Looking at the study overall: Italy, Spain and the United States were the sources of the convalescent and acute COVID-19 samples. In each case, the material was cDNA or gDNA derived from T cells, B-cell-depleted T cells, or PBMCs.

Germline CDR1 and CDR2: KGHSH and LQKENI. This CDR3 is 15 amino acids long. V gave up 3 bases and J gave up 1 base, with 11 bases separating them. Authors' methods: Amplifying reference gene primers gave estimates of nucleated cell counts. Generated by immunoSEQ multiplex PCR, the TCRdb table keeps only in-frame clones and is missing some. V and J calls and clone size are copied from that table; D and trimming were computed from the DNA. The sample contains about 270,000 clones, roughly nine tenths of which appear only once. The sequence was obtained from a man in his sixties who had recovered from COVID-19. The gene calls are TRBV18 and TRBJ2-3; D remains ambiguous. Sequenced input: peripheral blood. The CDR3 DNA reads TGTGCCAGCTCACCGTACGGTGAGGGCACAGATACGCAGTATTTT. It encodes CASSPYGEGTDTQYF.